A selection of T cell receptor beta chains follows, all from one sample in a study of shared clonotypes between healthy human individuals. This table comes from immunoSEQ multiplex PCR, and its TCRdb copy is limited to in-frame clones, with some not included. The repertoire holds some 650,000 clones, with about 96% as singletons. Material: naive CD4+ T cells sorted from blood. The receptors were gathered from a young woman in good health. The CDR3 runs from the conserved cysteine through the conserved F or W. The D gene is left open where the match is weak. Expanded clones get a size class; other rows say once, few or many, or leave the size out.

D gene	V gene	clone size	J gene	CDR3 protein	CDR3 DNA
.	TRBV5-1	.	TRBJ2-5	CASSEEETQYF	TGCGCCAGCAGCGAAGAAGAGACCCAGTACTTC
.	TRBV2	.	TRBJ2-5	CASSEIGYFQETQYF	TGTGCCAGCAGTGAAATCGGCTATTTCCAAGAGACCCAGTACTTC
TRBD1	TRBV5-6	.	TRBJ2-5	CASSYRGKQETQYF	TGTGCCAGCAGCTACAGGGGGAAACAAGAGACCCAGTACTTC
TRBD1	TRBV18	.	TRBJ2-1	CASSPGTGTYNEQFF	TGTGCCAGCTCACCAGGGACAGGTACTTACAATGAGCAGTTCTTC
TRBD2	TRBV27	.	TRBJ2-7	CATENSGIPHEQYF	TGTGCCACTGAAAATAGCGGGATTCCCCACGAGCAGTACTTC
TRBD1	TRBV4-1	.	TRBJ2-7	CASSQPRTGNYEQYF	TGCGCCAGCAGCCAACCCCGGACAGGTAACTACGAGCAGTACTTC
.	TRBV5-1	.	TRBJ2-5	CASSLERRRGLPGETQYF	TGCGCCAGCAGCTTGGAAAGGAGGCGCGGACTCCCGGGGGAGACCCAGTACTTC
TRBD1	TRBV28	.	TRBJ2-7	CASALEGAPYEQYF	TGTGCCAGCGCCCTCGAGGGGGCCCCCTACGAGCAGTACTTC
TRBD2	TRBV7-3	.	TRBJ2-1	CASSLAGGPWNEQFF	TGTGCCAGCAGCTTAGCGGGAGGGCCTTGGAATGAGCAGTTCTTC
TRBD1	TRBV5-1	.	TRBJ2-7	CASSLGQGRGYEQYF	TGCGCCAGCAGCCTTGGACAGGGAAGAGGCTACGAGCAGTACTTC
.	TRBV2	.	TRBJ1-2	CASSPGISYGYTF	TGTGCCAGCAGTCCGGGAATCTCCTATGGCTACACCTTC
.	TRBV6-5	.	TRBJ2-7	CASSSLGPTYEQYF	TGTGCCAGCAGTTCCCTCGGACCCACCTACGAGCAGTACTTC
.	TRBV28	.	TRBJ1-5	CASSLSSGSQPQHF	TGTGCCAGCAGTTTATCATCAGGGAGTCAGCCCCAGCATTTT
TRBD1	TRBV29-1	.	TRBJ2-7	CSVAARRGQGYEQYF	TGCAGCGTCGCGGCCAGGCGAGGACAGGGTTACGAGCAGTACTTC
TRBD1	TRBV9	.	TRBJ1-3	CASSVAGTGPKSGNTIYF	TGTGCCAGCAGCGTAGCGGGGACAGGGCCGAAAAGTGGAAACACCATATATTTT
TRBD1	TRBV5-4	.	TRBJ2-2	CASSLGQGVSGELFF	TGTGCCAGCAGCCTGGGACAGGGGGTATCCGGGGAGCTGTTTTTT
.	TRBV9	.	TRBJ1-2	CASSVATVGGGYTF	TGTGCCAGCAGCGTAGCTACCGTTGGTGGTGGCTACACCTTC
.	TRBV10-1	few	TRBJ1-3	CASSDEGNTIYF	TGCGCCAGCAGTGACGAGGGAAACACCATATATTTT
.	TRBV6-5	.	TRBJ1-3	CASRLKGSGNTIYF	TGTGCCAGCAGATTGAAAGGCTCTGGAAACACCATATATTTT
.	TRBV5-1	.	TRBJ2-3	CASSGLVGSPDTQYF	TGCGCCAGCAGCGGCCTTGTAGGGTCTCCAGATACGCAGTATTTT
.	TRBV5-1	.	TRBJ2-5	CASSWDLGTQYF	TGCGCCAGCAGCTGGGACCTTGGGACCCAGTACTTC
.	TRBV6-6	.	TRBJ1-3	CASSYTQGSGNTIYF	TGTGCCAGCAGTTACACACAGGGTTCTGGAAACACCATATATTTT
TRBD2	TRBV11-2	.	TRBJ2-2	CASSLEELAGWVGTGELFF	TGTGCCAGCAGCTTAGAGGAACTAGCGGGATGGGTCGGCACCGGGGAGCTGTTTTTT
.	TRBV14	.	TRBJ1-4	CASSHGHGNEKLFF	TGTGCCAGCAGCCATGGACACGGTAATGAAAAACTGTTTTTT
.	TRBV19	.	TRBJ2-1	CASRSRDATSSYNEQFF	TGTGCCAGTAGGAGCCGGGACGCTACGAGCTCCTACAATGAGCAGTTCTTC
TRBD2	TRBV6-5	.	TRBJ2-2	CASSYSWRGSPGELFF	TGTGCCAGCAGTTACTCGTGGCGCGGGAGCCCCGGGGAGCTGTTTTTT
TRBD2	TRBV5-1	.	TRBJ2-1	CASSYRTSETYNEQFF	TGCGCCAGCAGTTATCGGACTAGCGAGACTTACAATGAGCAGTTCTTC
TRBD1	TRBV28	.	TRBJ1-5	CASRPTGDQPQHF	TGTGCCAGCAGGCCCACAGGGGATCAGCCCCAGCATTTT
.	TRBV5-1	.	TRBJ1-1	CASSFGPVEREAFF	TGCGCCAGCAGCTTCGGTCCTGTGGAAAGAGAAGCTTTCTTT